The clone carrying this T cell receptor beta chain occurred a few times. Its target is unknown. Combining a sample-barcoded 5' primer with a J-beta primer mix, a second PCR ran for 7 to 11 cycles. One entry per CDR3 protein, called by TCRdb with MiXCR from the 5' RACE reads. The sample carries more than 450,000 distinct CDR3 sequences, 27% recorded once. Trimming shortened V by 0 bases and J by 12 bases, and 12 bases separated the two germline ends. Per germline, CDR1 WNHNN and CDR2 SYGVQD (reference sequence). The CDR3 has 13 amino acids. This specimen comes from a study of blood T cells in healthy people across ages. Study overall: Template-switching capture recovered about one barcoded beta molecule per two T cells.

Notes on the study in general: Long-lived donors had more naive CD4+ cells and higher diversity than aged donors.

The sample was also reused in another study, on T cells of mothers and their children. That work states: Every mother produced more than 8 million TCR beta CDR3 reads, whereas every child provided several million.

The sequence was obtained from a boy aged 2 to 10 in good health. The sample comprised blood. The J gene is TRBJ2-1, the V gene TRBV10-1; the D gene is possibly TRBD2 (5 bases). The DNA of the CDR3 is TGCGCCAGCAGTGAGTCTTTAGACTACGGGCAGTTCTTC. It encodes CASSESLDYGQFF.